This T cell receptor (beta chain) was obtained from a study of metastatic and nonmetastatic thyroid tumors. About the study: Thyroid patients, malignant and benign, had repertoires compared across blood and tumor or nodule tissue.

Patients had received no treatment of any kind before thyroid surgery. The V gene's germline CDR1 is SGHAT and CDR2 FQNNGV. Deletions cut 0 bases from V and 4 bases from J, with 9 bases between. The CDR3 extends over 14 amino acids. Authors' data handling: Variation in CDR3 across clinicopathological groups served as the basis for constructing a distant-metastasis classifier in papillary thyroid cancer. TCRdb re-called clones from the PCR reads using MiXCR. Here the V and J calls rest on TCRdb's processing, not on the authors' analysis. The table records 1,700 or so clones, about 11% of them present only once. In its sample, this clone ranks as medium-sized (0.01 to 0.1%).

Sequenced: tumor tissue. The TCR was taken from a female donor with papillary thyroid cancer or a benign thyroid nodule (not recorded which). Some clones in this sample may be carry-over from other donors' samples. This chain joins TRBV11-2 and TRBJ1-2; no clear D gene. In nucleotides, the CDR3 is TGTGCCAGCAGCTTAGACGGCCCCCTCTATGGCTACACCTTC. As protein: CASSLDGPLYGYTF. The variable domain in full, with the rest retrieved from reference TRBV11-2 and TRBJ1-2, is EAGVAQSPRYKIIEKRQSVAFWCNPISGHATLYWYQQILGQGPKLLIQFQNNGVVDDSQLPKDRFSAERLKGVDSTLKIQPAKLEDSAVYLCASSLDGPLYGYTFGSGTRLTVV.